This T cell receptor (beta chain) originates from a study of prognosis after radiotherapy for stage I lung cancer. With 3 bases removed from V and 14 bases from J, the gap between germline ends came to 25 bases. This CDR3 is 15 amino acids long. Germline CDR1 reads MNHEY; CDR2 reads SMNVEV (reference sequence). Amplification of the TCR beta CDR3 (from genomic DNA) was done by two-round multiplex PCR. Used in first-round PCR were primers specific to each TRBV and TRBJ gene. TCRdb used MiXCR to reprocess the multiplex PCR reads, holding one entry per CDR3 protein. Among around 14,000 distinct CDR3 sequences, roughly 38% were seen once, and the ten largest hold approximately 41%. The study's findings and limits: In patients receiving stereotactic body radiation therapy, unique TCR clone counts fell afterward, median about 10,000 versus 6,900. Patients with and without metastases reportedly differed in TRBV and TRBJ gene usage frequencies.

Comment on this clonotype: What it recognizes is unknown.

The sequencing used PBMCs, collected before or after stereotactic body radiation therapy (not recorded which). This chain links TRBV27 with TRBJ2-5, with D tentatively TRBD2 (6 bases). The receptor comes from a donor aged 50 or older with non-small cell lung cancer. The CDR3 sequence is CASSFAGTWGETKYF. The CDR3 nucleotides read TGTGCCAGCAGTTTCGCGGGAACATGGGGAGAGACCAAATACTTC.